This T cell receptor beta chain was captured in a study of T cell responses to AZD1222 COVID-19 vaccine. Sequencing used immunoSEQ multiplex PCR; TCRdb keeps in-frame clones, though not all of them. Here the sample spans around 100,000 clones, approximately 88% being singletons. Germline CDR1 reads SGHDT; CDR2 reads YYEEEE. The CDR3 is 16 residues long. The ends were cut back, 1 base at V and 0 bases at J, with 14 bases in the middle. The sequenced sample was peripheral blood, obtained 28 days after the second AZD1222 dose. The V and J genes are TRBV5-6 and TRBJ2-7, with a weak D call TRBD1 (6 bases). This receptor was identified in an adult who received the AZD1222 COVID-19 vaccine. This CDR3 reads CASSLRFGTTSYEQYF. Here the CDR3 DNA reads TGTGCCAGCAGCTTGAGGTTCGGGACAACCTCCTACGAGCAGTACTTC.